The next 26 T cell receptor beta chains were all read from a single sample in a study of identical twins. TCRdb recomputed calls from the 5' RACE reads with MiXCR, one row per CDR3 protein. The table has approximately 190,000 distinct CDR3 sequences, about 15% seen once. Separately, the same data were catalogued under a study of T cells expressing NK-cell markers.

Sequenced: CD8+ T cells sorted from blood. These receptor sequences come from a woman aged 18 to 35 in good health.

The chain uses TRBV9 and TRBJ2-1; 11 positions agree with TRBD2. The V gene's germline CDR1 is SGDLS and CDR2 YYNGEE. V dropped 2 bases and J dropped 0; count of bases not matched to a gene: 7. This CDR3 contains 18 residues. CDR3 residues: CASSVLSGRAGSYNEQFF. CDR3 sequence (DNA): TGTGCCAGCAGCGTTCTTAGCGGGAGGGCAGGCTCCTACAATGAGCAGTTCTTC.

This clonotype was observed at least ten times. The rearrangement uses TRBV4-3 and TRBJ2-3; 10 nucleotides agree with TRBD2. This CDR3 contains 16 residues. Germline lookup yields CDR1 LGHNA and CDR2 YSLEER. J gave up 2 bases and V 5 bases, and 7 bases lay outside the gene matches. As DNA, the CDR3 is TGCGCCAGCAGCTCTAGCGGGAGTGCTTCCACAGATACGCAGTATTTT. Its protein is CASSSSGSASTDTQYF.

This clonotype was seen only a few times. Germline is not matched at one junction end, which may reflect a read error. The chain links TRBV3-1 to TRBJ1-2, with unresolved D. Germline loops: CDR1 LGHDT, CDR2 YNNKEL (reference sequence). This CDR3 has 15 residues. The CDR3 protein is CACSHIRPTQGGYTF. The DNA for the CDR3 is TGTGCCTGCAGCCATATTAGACCCACACAAGGTGGCTACACCTTC.

This clonotype appeared a few times. The V call is TRBV6-5, the J call TRBJ2-7; D assignment may be TRBD1 or TRBD2 (5 bases each). The CDR3 has 12 residues. The germline CDR1 and CDR2 sequences are MNHEY and SVGAGI. Deletions cut 8 bases from V and 6 bases from J, with 14 bases between. Here the CDR3 reads CASSGRDGEQYF. The CDR3 bases are TGTGCCAGCTCGGGCAGGGACGGCGAGCAGTACTTC.

The rearrangement joins TRBV2 to TRBJ2-7, with D perhaps TRBD1 (6 bases). V dropped 4 bases and J dropped 4 bases, with 20 bases sitting between them. The CDR3 sequence is 16 residues long. Looked up from germline, CDR1 is SNHLY and CDR2 is FYNNEI. CDR3 sequence (DNA): TGTGCCAGCAGTGTAACCCGGGACACATCAAGGTACGAGCAGTACTTC. Its translation: CASSVTRDTSRYEQYF.

A few counts support this clonotype. The chain recombines TRBV7-8 with TRBJ2-3, with TRBD2 identical over 7 bases. V gave up 7 bases and J gave up 0 bases; unmatched junction bases: 7. CDR3 size: 15 residues. Germline V gene data show CDR1 as SGHVS and CDR2 as FQNEAQ. For the CDR3, the DNA is TGTGCCAGCAAGTCCCGGCGGGAGAGCACAGATACGCAGTATTTT. Its translation: CASKSRRESTDTQYF. Together with reference TRBV7-8 and TRBJ2-3, the CDR3 gives the full variable domain: GAGVSQSPRYKVAKRGQDVALRCDPISGHVSLFWYQQALGQGPEFLTYFQNEAQLDKSGLPSDRFFAERPEGSVSTLKIQRTQQEDSAVYLCASKSRRESTDTQYFGPGTRLTVL.

This clonotype came up a few times. The chain combines TRBV2 with TRBJ2-1, with a tentative D call TRBD2 (5 bases). Deletions cut 6 bases from V and 3 bases from J, with 12 bases between. The CDR3 runs 14 residues. Germline CDR1 reads SNHLY; CDR2 reads FYNNEI. CDR3 DNA sequence: TGTGCCAGCAGAGCTGAGCGGAGCTACAATGAGCAGTTCTTC. Translated: CASRAERSYNEQFF.

This clonotype has a handful of counts. The chain joins TRBV6-2 or TRBV6-3 to TRBJ2-5; D ambiguous. The V end was cut by 7 bases, the J end by 5 bases, with 11 bases between. Germline assignment: CDR1 MNHEY and CDR2 SVGEGT. This CDR3 contains 12 residues. For the CDR3, the DNA is TGTGCCAGCACCACCCCCCAGGAGACCCAGTACTTC. Translated: CASTTPQETQYF.

V and J are TRBV6-1 and TRBJ2-1; D is perhaps TRBD2 (6 bases). V was cut by 6 bases and J by 8 bases, with 17 bases left in between. In germline, CDR1 is MNHNS, CDR2 SASEGT. This CDR3 is built from 14 residues. This chain's CDR3 is CASSPNSGGDEQFF. The CDR3, as DNA: TGTGCCAGCAGCCCCAATAGCGGTGGCGATGAGCAGTTCTTC.

This clonotype was observed a single time. The CDR3 here is CAWDPRSTGELFF. In DNA form, the CDR3 reads TGTGCCTGGGACCCGAGAAGCACCGGGGAGCTGTTTTTT. The chain couples TRBV30 to TRBJ2-2; D remains unclear. The CDR3 consists of 13 residues. V was shortened by 5 bases and J by 4 bases, with 11 bases between the two germline ends. CDR1 GTSNPN and CDR2 SVGIG come from the germline V gene (reference sequence).

A few counts support this clonotype. The chain employs TRBV29-1 and TRBJ1-2; D call uncertain. Per the germline V gene, CDR1 is SQVTM and CDR2 is ANQGSEA. With 4 bases removed from V and 8 bases from J, the gap between germline ends came to 17 bases. This CDR3 is built from 13 residues. The CDR3 DNA follows: TGCAGCGTTGGCACCTCAGTTATCCGAGGCTACACCTTC. The encoded protein is CSVGTSVIRGYTF.

This clonotype has just a few counts. The V call is TRBV6-5, the J call TRBJ2-1; TRBD2 is a possible D gene (5 bases). Germline V CDR1 and CDR2: MNHEY, SVGAGI. Trimming left V 3 bases short and J 8 bases short, with 11 bases between. This CDR3 is built from 13 residues. The CDR3 DNA sequence: TGTGCCAGCAGTTATTCGGGAATTCATGAGCAGTTCTTC. Translation: CASSYSGIHEQFF.

Only a few counts were recorded for this clonotype. V gene TRBV7-9 combines with J gene TRBJ2-1; no definite D call. From germline, CDR1 is SEHNR and CDR2 FQNEAQ (reference sequence). V shed 6 bases and J shed 8 bases, with 14 bases lying between them. The CDR3 is 13 residues long. Written as DNA, the CDR3 is TGTGCCAGCAGTTTCGGACCCTGGGATGAGCAGTTCTTC. It codes for CASSFGPWDEQFF.

This chain connects TRBV7-8 to TRBJ2-6; D gene uncertain. Germline V gives CDR1 SGHVS, CDR2 FQNEAQ. This CDR3 has 14 amino acids. Between the trimmed V and J ends, which lost 7 bases and 0 bases, there was a span of 7 bases. As DNA, the CDR3 is TGTGCCAGCACCGCGCCCTCTGGGGCCAACGTCCTGACTTTC. Its translation is CASTAPSGANVLTF.

This clonotype was recorded a few times. This chain joins TRBV7-9 and TRBJ1-1; D not resolved. The germline V and J ends were trimmed by 6 bases and 1 base, with 9 bases remaining between them. CDR3 length: 13 amino acids. CDR1 and CDR2 (germline): SEHNR, FQNEAQ (reference sequence). CDR3 DNA sequence: TGTGCCAGCAGGTCTCGACAGAACACTGAAGCTTTCTTT. It is translated as CASRSRQNTEAFF.

J is TRBJ2-7 and V is TRBV11-2; D possibly corresponds to TRBD2 (5 bases). Germline V gives CDR1 SGHAT, CDR2 FQNNGV. CDR3 length: 15 residues. The V gene lost 2 bases and the J gene lost 6 bases, with 17 bases spanning the gap. The CDR3, as DNA: TGTGCCAGCAGCTTAACCGCCGGGATAGGATCCGAGCAGTACTTC. This translates into CASSLTAGIGSEQYF.

This clonotype showed up just a few times. The V and J genes are TRBV5-6 and TRBJ1-2; D is uncertain. V lost 1 base and J 4 bases, leaving 11 bases between the germline ends. Germline V gene lookup returns CDR1 SGHDT and CDR2 YYEEEE. The CDR3 contains 14 residues. The CDR3 sequence: CASSLMSSFYGYTF. CDR3 bases: TGTGCCAGCAGCTTGATGTCGTCCTTCTATGGCTACACCTTC.

This chain links TRBV3-1 with TRBJ2-2; tentatively, D is TRBD1 (5 bases). The CDR3 loop spans 16 amino acids. The germline CDR1 and CDR2 sequences are LGHDT and YNNKEL (reference sequence). V lost 1 base to trimming and J lost 2 bases, with 11 bases between them. CDR3 sequence: CASSQVSRENTGELFF. The DNA of the CDR3 is TGTGCCAGCAGCCAAGTCTCCAGGGAAAACACCGGGGAGCTGTTTTTT.

This chain uses TRBV20-1 with TRBJ2-1, with D possibly matching TRBD1 (6 bases). CDR1 and CDR2 from the germline V gene are DFQATT and SNEGSKA (reference sequence). This CDR3 region has 13 residues. V lost 3 bases to trimming and J lost 6 bases, with 12 bases between them. The CDR3 region is CSARGLGGNEQFF. DNA for the CDR3: TGCAGTGCTAGGGGCCTAGGGGGCAATGAGCAGTTCTTC.

The chain couples TRBV2 to TRBJ2-3; D is possibly TRBD1 (5 bases). The germline CDR1 and CDR2 sequences are SNHLY and FYNNEI. Between the trimmed V and J ends, which lost 3 bases and 2 bases, there was a span of 12 bases. The CDR3 covers 15 residues. CDR3: CASSEFDRNTDTQYF. The DNA of the CDR3 is TGTGCCAGCAGTGAGTTCGACAGAAACACAGATACGCAGTATTTT.

The chain is built from TRBV27 and TRBJ2-5, with 11 bases lining up with TRBD1. V gave up 10 bases and J gave up 9 bases; unmatched junction bases: 10. The CDR3 length is 13 residues. CDR1 and CDR2 from the germline V gene are MNHEY and SMNVEV (reference sequence). DNA for the CDR3: TGTGCCACGGGGACAGGGGGTGGAATGGCCCAGTACTTC. Translation gives CATGTGGGMAQYF.

This clonotype was detected only a few times. The chain uses TRBV7-2 and TRBJ2-1, with D perhaps TRBD2 (5 bases). CDR3 length equals 13 residues. Germline-derived CDR1 and CDR2 are SGHTA and FQGNSA. The V gene lost 0 bases and the J gene lost 7 bases, with 7 bases spanning the gap. Here the CDR3 reads CASSLASGNEQFF. In DNA form, the CDR3 reads TGTGCCAGCAGCTTAGCATCGGGGAATGAGCAGTTCTTC.

The chain couples TRBV9 to TRBJ1-1; TRBD1 agrees at 10 bases. V dropped 3 bases and J dropped 6; count of bases not matched to a gene: 14. The CDR3 has 17 amino acids. Looked up from germline, CDR1 is SGDLS and CDR2 is YYNGEE. The CDR3 DNA sequence: TGTGCCAGCAGCGCACCCGGGACAGGGGTTATTAGGCCTGAAGCTTTCTTT. It specifies CASSAPGTGVIRPEAFF.

The gene calls are TRBV7-9 and TRBJ2-1, with D unclear. Trimming stripped 0 bases from V and 9 bases from J, with 12 bases between. The CDR3 sequence is 14 residues long. Germline loops: CDR1 SEHNR, CDR2 FQNEAQ (reference sequence). Written as DNA, the CDR3 is TGTGCCAGCAGCTTAGCGGTAGGATTAGGTGAGCAGTTCTTC. Translating it yields CASSLAVGLGEQFF.

The table lists this clonotype with many counts. The chain is built from TRBV27 and TRBJ2-7; no clear D. Germline lookup yields CDR1 MNHEY and CDR2 SMNVEV (reference sequence). Trimming left V 8 bases short and J 3 bases short, with 11 bases between. The CDR3 is made up of 12 amino acids. CDR3 in amino acids: CASGPGSYEQYF. The DNA of the CDR3 is TGTGCCAGCGGACCCGGAAGCTACGAGCAGTACTTC.

The chain uses TRBV25-1 and TRBJ2-2; D uncertain. This CDR3 has 11 amino acids. CDR1 and CDR2 from the germline V gene are MGHDK and SYGVNS. Trimming cost V 6 bases and J 6 bases, with 5 bases left between them. CDR3 in amino acids: CASRGAGELFF. CDR3 nucleotides: TGTGCCAGCAGGGGTGCCGGGGAGCTGTTTTTT.